The 24 T cell receptor beta chains below were found in one sample sequenced in a study of blood T cell repertoires in COVID-19. TCRdb's copy holds only in-frame clones and misses some; the assay was immunoSEQ multiplex PCR. Seen here are 310,000 or so clones, 85% to 90% observed once, and the top ten hold around 9.3%. Sequencing was carried out using PBMCs or T cells enriched from blood (not recorded which). All receptors come from a woman younger than 35 who had recovered from COVID-19.

CDR3 bases: TGTGCCAGCACCCCTGACGGGGTCTCCTACGAGCAGTACTTC. It translates to CASTPDGVSYEQYF. V and J are TRBV28 and TRBJ2-7, with a weak D call TRBD2 (5 bases). V was pared by 7 bases and J by 0 bases, with 13 bases between. The CDR3 length is 14 residues. Germline V CDR1 and CDR2: MDHEN, SYDVKM.

This rearrangement joins TRBV18 to TRBJ1-4, with D perhaps TRBD1 (6 bases). The CDR3 consists of 15 residues. The V end lost 3 bases, the J end lost 8 bases, and 16 bases lay between the germline ends. Germline V gives CDR1 KGHSH, CDR2 LQKENI. DNA for the CDR3: TGTGCCAGCTCACCGAACAGGGTGAGGGGGGAAAAACTGTTTTTT. It is translated as CASSPNRVRGEKLFF.

The chain uses TRBV6-1 and TRBJ2-7; 8 bases are a match to TRBD1. This CDR3 is 16 amino acids long. V was pared by 1 base and J by 2 bases, with 7 bases of the junction left unmatched. Germline-derived CDR1 and CDR2 are MNHNS and SASEGT. CDR3 sequence (DNA): TGTGCCAGCAGTGAAGAAGACAGGGGAACCCCCTACGAGCAGTACTTC. This translates into CASSEEDRGTPYEQYF.

The rearrangement links TRBV7-9 to TRBJ1-2; 7 bases are a match to TRBD1. V trimming: 0 bases; J trimming: 0 bases; junction bases outside the gene matches: 4. There are 16 residues in the CDR3. Germline lookup yields CDR1 SEHNR and CDR2 FQNEAQ (reference sequence). The CDR3, as DNA: TGTGCCAGCAGCTTAGCCGGGAGGGGGCCTAACTATGGCTACACCTTC. This gives the protein CASSLAGRGPNYGYTF. Full variable domain (rest looked up from reference TRBV7-9 and TRBJ1-2): DTGVSQNPRHKITKRGQNVTFRCDPISEHNRLYWYRQTLGQGPEFLTYFQNEAQLEKSRLLSDRFSAERPKGSFSTLEIQRTEQGDSAMYLCASSLAGRGPNYGYTFGSGTRLTVV.

The chain carries TRBV6-5 and TRBJ1-2; no reliable D call. The length of the CDR3 is 15 residues. CDR1 MNHEY and CDR2 SVGAGI come from the germline V gene. The V end was cut by 9 bases, the J end by 4 bases, with 21 bases between. CDR3 sequence reads: CASTPKPGGSYGYTF. The CDR3 region has the DNA TGTGCCAGTACTCCGAAACCTGGCGGGAGCTATGGCTACACCTTC.

This chain connects TRBV2 to TRBJ1-2; 9 nucleotides line up with TRBD1. Losses at the gene ends were 3 bases for V and 6 bases for J; bases not matched to a gene: 8. CDR3 length: 15 amino acids. CDR1 SNHLY and CDR2 FYNNEI come from the germline V gene. CDR3 nucleotides: TGTGCCAGCAGTGAGCAGGGACAGGGCTGGGATGGCTACACCTTC. Translation: CASSEQGQGWDGYTF.

The V and J genes are TRBV7-8 and TRBJ1-2; 9 bases are a match to TRBD1. The CDR3 contains 16 residues. Trimming at V came to 2 bases and at J to 5 bases, leaving 9 bases not matched to a gene. Germline CDR1 and CDR2: SGHVS and FQNEAQ. In nucleotides, the CDR3 is TGTGCCAGCAGCTTACGGGGCGACAGGGGGGGTTATGGCTACACCTTC. It specifies CASSLRGDRGGYGYTF.

This rearrangement joins TRBV9 to TRBJ2-1; D unclear. The CDR3 runs to 13 residues. Germline lookup yields CDR1 SGDLS and CDR2 YYNGEE. Trimming left V 3 bases short and J 3 bases short, with 7 bases between. CDR3 DNA: TGTGCCAGCAGCGGAGACAACTACAATGAGCAGTTCTTC. Translation gives CASSGDNYNEQFF.

The rearrangement links TRBV30 to TRBJ2-3; TRBD2 matches at 8 bases. V trimming: 3 bases; J trimming: 2 bases; junction bases outside the gene matches: 4. The germline V gene has CDR1 GTSNPN and CDR2 SVGIG (reference sequence). This CDR3 comprises 14 residues. CDR3 DNA sequence: TGTGCCTGGAGGGTCGGGGGGGACACAGATACGCAGTATTTT. Protein sequence: CAWRVGGDTDTQYF. The entire variable domain, with the rest obtained from reference TRBV30 and TRBJ2-3, is as follows: SQTIHQWPATLVQPVGSPLSLECTVEGTSNPNLYWYRQAAGRGLQLLFYSVGIGQISSEVPQNLSASRPQDRQFILSSKKLLLSDSGFYLCAWRVGGDTDTQYFGPGTRLTVL.

Written as DNA, the CDR3 is TGTGCCACCAGTGATGACCCCCCTAGCGGGGGTATCACCGGGGAGCTGTTTTTT. This codes for CATSDDPPSGGITGELFF. V is TRBV24-1 and J is TRBJ2-2, with 10 bases that match TRBD2. Trimming took 3 bases from V and 4 from J; bases not matched to a gene: 10. The CDR3 length is 18 residues. The germline CDR1 and CDR2 sequences are KGHDR and SFDVKD.

The chain is built from TRBV29-1 and TRBJ2-7; the match to TRBD1 covers 9 bases. The CDR3 consists of 14 residues. The germline gives CDR1 SQVTM, CDR2 ANQGSEA. Losses at the gene ends were 4 bases for V and 5 bases for J; bases not matched to a gene: 9. Written as DNA, the CDR3 is TGCAGCGTTGTAGGGGGACAGGGTGTCGACGAGCAGTACTTC. It is translated as CSVVGGQGVDEQYF.

V is TRBV27 and J is TRBJ2-7; TRBD2 matches 10 bases. Germline CDR1 MNHEY, CDR2 SMNVEV (reference sequence). This CDR3 region has 13 residues. V gave up 8 bases and J gave up 3 bases; unmatched junction bases: 4. The CDR3 DNA follows: TGTGCCAGCGCCACTAGCGGGAACTACGAGCAGTACTTC. Translating gives CASATSGNYEQYF.

The CDR3 loop is CSVEDEGGNYGYTF. CDR3 sequence (DNA): TGCAGCGTTGAAGATGAAGGCGGTAACTATGGCTACACCTTC. The V gene is TRBV29-1, the J gene TRBJ1-2; unclear D gene. CDR3 length: 14 residues. Trimming left V 0 bases short and J 1 base short, with 9 bases between. Per germline, CDR1 SQVTM and CDR2 ANQGSEA. The complete variable domain, with remaining parts taken from reference TRBV29-1 and TRBJ1-2, reads SAVISQKPSRDICQRGTSLTIQCQVDSQVTMMFWYRQQPGQSLTLIATANQGSEATYESGFVIDKFPISRPNLTFSTLTVSNMSPEDSSIYLCSVEDEGGNYGYTFGSGTRLTVV.

This chain joins TRBV7-9 and TRBJ1-2, with 7 positions matching TRBD1. V shed 2 bases and J 7 bases; nucleotides not matched to a gene: 7. Germline CDR1 and CDR2: SEHNR and FQNEAQ (reference sequence). The CDR3 runs to 14 residues. For the CDR3, the DNA is TGTGCCAGCAGCTTAACAGGGGATGACGGTGGCTACACCTTC. Residues: CASSLTGDDGGYTF.

This sequence joins TRBV29-1 and TRBJ1-1; possible D gene TRBD1, 5 bases. CDR1 is SQVTM, CDR2 ANQGSEA, per germline. The V end was cut by 4 bases, the J end by 4 bases, with 16 bases between. This CDR3 is built from 14 residues. The CDR3 DNA reads as TGCAGCGTTGTCAGGGATTCACTATCCACTGAAGCTTTCTTT. It translates to CSVVRDSLSTEAFF.

The V gene is TRBV27, the J gene TRBJ2-5; D is unclear. Germline values: CDR1 MNHEY, CDR2 SMNVEV (reference sequence). The CDR3 runs to 14 residues. Trimming stripped 6 bases from V and 0 bases from J, with 11 bases between. CDR3 loop: CASSRATDQETQYF. The CDR3 DNA reads TGTGCCAGCAGCCGCGCCACTGACCAAGAGACCCAGTACTTC.

The chain joins TRBV28 to TRBJ2-7; D is possibly TRBD1 (6 bases). Germline CDR1 and CDR2: MDHEN and SYDVKM. Trimming took 2 bases from V and 3 from J, leaving 20 bases between them. CDR3 length equals 17 residues. CDR3 DNA sequence: TGTGCCAGCAGTTTAGGAAGACTACAGGGACGTGTCTACGAGCAGTACTTC. It codes for CASSLGRLQGRVYEQYF.

V is TRBV20-1 and J is TRBJ1-6; D unclear. The CDR3 has 13 amino acids. Trimming took 3 bases from V and 8 from J, leaving 11 bases between them. Per the germline V gene, CDR1 is DFQATT and CDR2 is SNEGSKA (reference sequence). The DNA for the CDR3 is TGCAGTGCTAGTGAAGCTCTGGATTCACCCCTCCACTTT. Translated, it gives CSASEALDSPLHF.

This clone is a singleton in its sample. This chain links TRBV6-5 with TRBJ2-7, with TRBD1 identical over 7 bases. The J segment lost 5 bases and the V segment lost 0 bases, leaving 1 base of the junction unmatched. This CDR3 comprises 13 residues. Germline loops: CDR1 MNHEY, CDR2 SVGAGI. The CDR3 nucleotides are TGTGCCAGCAGTTACTCAACAGGGGACGAGCAGTACTTC. Its translation is CASSYSTGDEQYF.

The rearrangement joins TRBV5-1 to TRBJ2-6, with D unclear. The CDR3 length is 19 residues. Germline CDR1 is SGHRS and CDR2 is YFSETQ. The V end lost 0 bases, the J end lost 0 bases, and 16 bases lay between the germline ends. CDR3 coding DNA: TGCGCCAGCAGCTTGGCCAGTTGGGTTAGCAGCTCTGGGGCCAACGTCCTGACTTTC. It encodes CASSLASWVSSSGANVLTF.

The V and J genes are TRBV6-2 or TRBV6-3 and TRBJ1-2; D unresolved. The V end lost 0 bases, the J end lost 8 bases, and 34 bases lay between the germline ends. The CDR3 is made up of 21 amino acids. Germline V lookup: CDR1 MNHEY, CDR2 SVGEGT. As DNA, the CDR3 is TGTGCCAGCAGTTACTCGAGGAGGGCCCCGAGTGTTACGAGAGAGGCTCGGGGCTACACCTTC. Its protein product is CASSYSRRAPSVTREARGYTF.

This clone appeared once. This chain joins TRBV14 and TRBJ2-5; 9 positions agree with TRBD2. The germline gives CDR1 SGHDN, CDR2 FVKESK. V dropped 0 bases and J dropped 4; count of bases not matched to a gene: 6. The CDR3 consists of 16 residues. The CDR3 nucleotides are TGTGCCAGCAGCCAAGATGGCGGGGGGGGGCGAGAGACCCAGTACTTC. Translation gives CASSQDGGGGRETQYF.

This clone was observed a single time. The chain recombines TRBV7-9 with TRBJ1-1; D gene uncertain. CDR3 length equals 13 residues. Trimming stripped 5 bases from V and 3 bases from J, with 10 bases between. CDR1 is SEHNR, CDR2 FQNEAQ, per germline (reference sequence). The CDR3: CASSPGDYTEAFF. Written as DNA, the CDR3 is TGTGCCAGCAGCCCGGGAGACTACACTGAAGCTTTCTTT.

This chain links TRBV2 with TRBJ2-7; perhaps TRBD2 as D (6 bases). The length of the CDR3 is 15 residues. Trimming removed 5 bases at V and 2 bases at J, with 16 bases between. Germline CDR1 SNHLY, CDR2 FYNNEI. The DNA for the CDR3 is TGTGCCAGCAGTTCTCGCGGGACCGAACCCTACGAGCAGTACTTC. Encoded protein: CASSSRGTEPYEQYF.